The T cell receptor (beta chain) under discussion was sequenced for a study of T cells in tumors after PD-1 blockade. Study overall: Treatment was either pembrolizumab 200 mg every 3 weeks or cemiplimab 350 mg every 2 weeks.

Sequenced by immunoSEQ multiplex PCR; TCRdb stores in-frame clones only, minus some. In the table there are 60,000 to 75,000 clones, around 67% of which are singletons. This CDR3 contains 13 residues. V was clipped by 1 base and J by 10 bases, with 8 bases between them. Input was roughly 600 ng to 6,004 ng of genomic DNA from tumor or blood. The TCR was taken from a human donor with basal cell carcinoma. The chain recombines TRBV12-3 or TRBV12-4 with TRBJ1-6; D uncertain. The sequencing used PBMCs, collected after anti-PD-1 treatment. CDR3 in DNA: TGTGCCAGCAGTTTAGGTGCGGGATCACCCCTCCACTTT. Residues: CASSLGAGSPLHF.